Shown below are 25 T cell receptor beta chains from a single sample sequenced in a study of T cells expressing NK-cell markers. TCRdb reprocessed the 5' RACE reads; each CDR3 protein has one entry and no DNA is given. Here the sample table reports about 260,000 distinct CDR3 sequences. Sequenced sample: blood T cells: a sorted CD56 or NKG2C T cell subset, CD4+ or CD8+ T cells, or bulk PBMC T cells (not recorded which). The receptors here all came from a man between 18 and 29 years old in good health.

The chain recombines TRBV27 with TRBJ2-7; lacking DNA, the TRBD1 call made by TCRdb goes unchecked. Germline CDR1 is MNHEY and CDR2 is SMNVEV (reference sequence). The CDR3 is 13 amino acids. CDR3 sequence: CASSFGTDYEQYF.

The chain recombines TRBV6-2 or TRBV6-3 with TRBJ2-7; the TCRdb call, TRBD2, lacks DNA for checking. Germline-derived CDR1 and CDR2 are MNHEY and SVGEGT. This CDR3 comprises 14 residues. CDR3 region: CASSRTSVSYEQYF.

The gene calls are TRBV12-5 and TRBJ2-1; absent DNA, TCRdb's TRBD1 call cannot be checked. CDR1 and CDR2 from the germline V gene are LGHNT and FRNRAP. The CDR3 covers 12 residues. The CDR3 sequence is CASGLTRGGLFF.

The V and J genes are TRBV5-1 and TRBJ2-1. The CDR3 consists of 16 residues. Germline CDR1 and CDR2: SGHRS and YFSETQ. The CDR3 sequence is CASSLEGSFSYNEQFF.

This chain's CDR3 is CATLPPGQSNGAFF. This chain joins TRBV6-1 and TRBJ1-1; TCRdb's D gene call, TRBD1, goes unchecked for lack of DNA. The CDR3 is 14 amino acids. CDR1 and CDR2 from the germline V gene are MNHNS and SASEGT.

This chain links TRBV29-1 with TRBJ2-2; TCRdb calls TRBD1, which cannot be checked without DNA. The germline gives CDR1 SQVTM, CDR2 ANQGSEA. The CDR3 is made up of 17 amino acids. The CDR3 region is CSVRGPGQGANTGELFF.

The chain employs TRBV7-3 and TRBJ2-1; no DNA is available, so the TRBD2 call from TCRdb remains unchecked. The length of the CDR3 is 15 residues. Germline lookup yields CDR1 SGHTA and CDR2 FQGTGA. Here the CDR3 reads CASSTGLAGYNEQFF.

V is TRBV18 and J is TRBJ2-3. Germline loops: CDR1 KGHSH, CDR2 LQKENI. This CDR3 spans 14 amino acids. The chain's CDR3 is CASSPPSPTDTQYF. Using reference TRBV18 and TRBJ2-3 for the parts outside the CDR3, the full variable domain is NAGVMQNPRHLVRRRGQEARLRCSPMKGHSHVYWYRQLPEEGLKFMVYLQKENIIDESGMPKERFSAEFPKEGPSILRIQQVVRGDSAAYFCASSPPSPTDTQYFGPGTRLTVL.

CDR3 in amino acids: CASSLGGITQYF. The chain employs TRBV5-1 and TRBJ2-3. Germline V CDR1 and CDR2: SGHRS, YFSETQ. The CDR3 has 12 amino acids.

The rearrangement joins TRBV9 to TRBJ1-5; TCRdb reports TRBD1, a call that lacks DNA to check it against. This CDR3 spans 13 amino acids. CDR1 is SGDLS and CDR2 is YYNGEE in the germline V gene. The CDR3 sequence is CASSVGGSQPQHF.

The J gene is TRBJ2-4, the V gene TRBV11-2. This CDR3 is 14 amino acids long. Germline V gene lookup returns CDR1 SGHAT and CDR2 FQNNGV. The CDR3 region is CASSSGEAKNIQYF.

The chain combines TRBV7-9 with TRBJ2-1; TCRdb selects TRBD1, and the lack of DNA leaves this call unchecked. The CDR3 length is 16 residues. Germline lookup yields CDR1 SEHNR and CDR2 FQNEAQ (reference sequence). The CDR3 reads CASTPDTGASYNEQFF. Looking up the rest from reference TRBV7-9 and TRBJ2-1 gives the full variable domain: DTGVSQNPRHKITKRGQNVTFRCDPISEHNRLYWYRQTLGQGPEFLTYFQNEAQLEKSRLLSDRFSAERPKGSFSTLEIQRTEQGDSAMYLCASTPDTGASYNEQFFGPGTRLTVL.

CDR3 sequence reads: CASRSTGVGQPQHF. V is TRBV27 and J is TRBJ1-5; as DNA is missing, the TRBD1 call by TCRdb cannot be tested. This CDR3 spans 14 amino acids. CDR1 MNHEY and CDR2 SMNVEV come from the germline V gene (reference sequence).

The genes are TRBV12-3 or TRBV12-4 and TRBJ2-3; TCRdb lists TRBD2, though no DNA is available to test this call. The CDR3 extends over 14 amino acids. The CDR3 sequence: CASSLVAGLNTQYF.

The CDR3 spells CASGISGANVLTF. This chain joins TRBV19 and TRBJ2-6. This CDR3 spans 13 amino acids. Germline-derived CDR1 and CDR2 are LNHDA and SQIVND (reference sequence).

The rearrangement links TRBV9 to TRBJ1-2; as DNA is missing, the TRBD1 call by TCRdb cannot be tested. Germline CDR1 reads SGDLS; CDR2 reads YYNGEE. This CDR3 contains 13 residues. CDR3 region: CASSSDRVYGYTF.

This sequence joins TRBV20-1 and TRBJ2-3; TCRdb calls TRBD2, which cannot be checked without DNA. The CDR3 consists of 12 residues. Germline V gene data show CDR1 as DFQATT and CDR2 as SNEGSKA (reference sequence). CDR3 loop: CSHGLHTDTQYF.

The V and J genes are TRBV7-8 and TRBJ1-1; TCRdb's D call of TRBD1 is untestable without DNA. This CDR3 is built from 15 residues. Germline lookup yields CDR1 SGHVS and CDR2 FQNEAQ. CDR3 residues: CASSFGAGWSTEAFF.

The V gene is TRBV11-2, the J gene TRBJ2-1. In germline, CDR1 is SGHAT, CDR2 FQNNGV. CDR3 size: 14 residues. CDR3 sequence reads: CASSLSTVGNEQFF.

The chain joins TRBV12-3 or TRBV12-4 to TRBJ2-5; the TCRdb call, TRBD2, lacks DNA for checking. The CDR3 totals 16 residues. The CDR3 protein is CASSLAWGGPQETQYF.

This sequence joins TRBV12-3 or TRBV12-4 and TRBJ1-1; TCRdb's D gene call, TRBD1, goes unchecked for lack of DNA. CDR3 size: 15 residues. CDR3 in amino acids: CASSLMYGGDTEAFF.

The CDR3 here is CASPRGYSYNEQFF. The rearrangement links TRBV7-2 to TRBJ2-1; the D call of TRBD1 rests on TCRdb alone, since no DNA is present to check it. This CDR3 has 14 residues. Germline values: CDR1 SGHTA, CDR2 FQGNSA.

The chain joins TRBV12-3 or TRBV12-4 to TRBJ2-7; TCRdb's assignment of TRBD2 cannot be checked, as there is no DNA. CDR3 length: 14 amino acids. This CDR3 reads CASSFVAGEDEQYF.

The CDR3 loop reads CASSPLWANVLTF. The rearrangement joins TRBV12-3 or TRBV12-4 to TRBJ2-6. CDR3 length: 13 amino acids.

CDR3 amino acids: CAISGGGSETQYF. J is TRBJ2-5 and V is TRBV10-3; TCRdb selects TRBD2, and the lack of DNA leaves this call unchecked. Germline values: CDR1 ENHRY, CDR2 SYGVKD. The CDR3 extends over 13 amino acids.